This is a list of T cell receptor beta chains from one sample in a study of blood T cell repertoires in COVID-19. Measured with immunoSEQ multiplex PCR; TCRdb has only the in-frame clones, and not every one. Here the sample spans tens of thousands of clones, around three quarters being singletons. The sequencing sample was made of peripheral blood. These TCRs come from a man in his 60s with acute or convalescent COVID-19. Both conserved end residues are part of each CDR3. Not all rows give a size; the values are once, few, many and, for expanded clones, a class.

V: TRBV7-2
size: few
CDR3: CASSLDPSRSYGYTF

V: TRBV30
size: few
CDR3: CAWKVVGRDEAFF

V: TRBV27
size: once
CDR3: CASSPSRTGARQPQHF

V: TRBV9
size: .
CDR3: CASSVDTGFVNEQFF

V: TRBV30
size: .
CDR3: CAWSVAVNTEAFF

V: TRBV5-1
size: .
CDR3: CATSPGGEGSYEQYF

V: TRBV30
size: medium-sized
CDR3: CAWSTPTGTQYF

V: TRBV15
size: .
CDR3: CATSRASGGANEQFF

V: TRBV5-3
size: few
CDR3: CARSLQGDPTDEQFF

V: TRBV6-5
size: .
CDR3: CASKSKGGTNQPQHF

V: TRBV12-1
size: .
CDR3: CASSFELETAYGYTF